This is a list of T cell receptor beta chains from one sample in a study of pediatric ulcerative colitis. TCRdb keeps only in-frame clones here, not all; method: immunoSEQ multiplex PCR. The profile shows tens of thousands of clones, around four fifths of them singletons. Sequenced: blood. The receptors derive from a boy aged 10-17 years with moderate ulcerative colitis. CDR3s include the opening cysteine and the closing phenylalanine or tryptophan. Each record gives: D gene, clone size, V gene, J gene, CDR3 DNA, CDR3 protein. The D gene is left open where the match is weak. The size entry is marked missing in some rows and otherwise reads once, few, many or a size class.

d_call: NA; clone_size: NA; v_call: TRBV5-4; j_call: TRBJ1-1; cdr3_nt: TGTGCCAGCAGCCCAACCTCGGGGGTTGGGAACACTGAAGCTTTCTTT; cdr3_aa: CASSPTSGVGNTEAFF
d_call: TRBD1; clone_size: NA; v_call: TRBV5-1; j_call: TRBJ1-1; cdr3_nt: TGCGCCAGCAGCTTGGCCACAGGGGTGAAGACTGAAGCTTTCTTT; cdr3_aa: CASSLATGVKTEAFF
d_call: NA; clone_size: NA; v_call: TRBV5-1; j_call: TRBJ2-7; cdr3_nt: TGCGCCAGCAGCTTGGTGGGGGGCCAAAACTACGAGCAGTACTTC; cdr3_aa: CASSLVGGQNYEQYF
d_call: TRBD1; clone_size: NA; v_call: TRBV18; j_call: TRBJ2-5; cdr3_nt: TGTGCCAGCTCACCGGACAGGGCAATCCAGACCCAGTACTTC; cdr3_aa: CASSPDRAIQTQYF
d_call: NA; clone_size: few; v_call: TRBV7-9; j_call: TRBJ2-2; cdr3_nt: TGTGCCAGCACCCGCCGAGGGGCCGCGGTAAGCGCCGGGGAGCTGTTTTTT; cdr3_aa: CASTRRGAAVSAGELFF
d_call: NA; clone_size: NA; v_call: TRBV6-5; j_call: TRBJ1-5; cdr3_nt: TGTGCGGCAGGAGGTAATCAGCCCCAGCATTTT; cdr3_aa: CAAGGNQPQHF
d_call: TRBD1; clone_size: once; v_call: TRBV6-1; j_call: TRBJ1-1; cdr3_nt: TGTGCCAGCTACATTCAGGGGGTATTCACTGAAGCTTTCTTT; cdr3_aa: CASYIQGVFTEAFF
d_call: NA; clone_size: few; v_call: TRBV19; j_call: TRBJ1-5; cdr3_nt: TGTGCCAGTAGTAGGTCCAGGGGTGGCAATCAGCCCCAGCATTTT; cdr3_aa: CASSRSRGGNQPQHF
d_call: NA; clone_size: NA; v_call: TRBV5-8; j_call: TRBJ2-7; cdr3_nt: TGTGCCAGCAGGAACAGGGGCGGGAACGAGCAGTACTTC; cdr3_aa: CASRNRGGNEQYF
d_call: NA; clone_size: NA; v_call: TRBV19; j_call: TRBJ1-2; cdr3_nt: TGTGCCAGTAGTATGGTAGGGAGTAGCTATGGCTACACCTTC; cdr3_aa: CASSMVGSSYGYTF
d_call: TRBD2; clone_size: NA; v_call: TRBV30; j_call: TRBJ2-3; cdr3_nt: TGTGCCTGGAGTGCCGGGACTAGCGAACAAAATACGCAGTATTTT; cdr3_aa: CAWSAGTSEQNTQYF
d_call: TRBD1; clone_size: NA; v_call: TRBV7-2; j_call: TRBJ2-2; cdr3_nt: TGTGCCAGCAGCTTAGGACAGGGGGCATGGTACACCGGGGAGCTGTTTTTT; cdr3_aa: CASSLGQGAWYTGELFF
d_call: NA; clone_size: once; v_call: TRBV4-2; j_call: TRBJ2-3; cdr3_nt: TGTGCCAGCAGCCAATCCGGTGGGACAGATACGCAGTATTTT; cdr3_aa: CASSQSGGTDTQYF
d_call: NA; clone_size: NA; v_call: TRBV6-1; j_call: TRBJ2-7; cdr3_nt: TGTGCCAGCAGTGAATCGGCCTACTACGAGCAGTACTTC; cdr3_aa: CASSESAYYEQYF
d_call: NA; clone_size: NA; v_call: TRBV5-4; j_call: TRBJ2-6; cdr3_nt: TGTGCCAGCAGCTTTTCTGGGGCCAACGTCCTGACTTTC; cdr3_aa: CASSFSGANVLTF
d_call: NA; clone_size: NA; v_call: TRBV27; j_call: TRBJ2-5; cdr3_nt: TGTGCCAGCAGTTTAATCTGGAAGGAGACCCAGTACTTC; cdr3_aa: CASSLIWKETQYF
d_call: NA; clone_size: NA; v_call: TRBV4-2; j_call: TRBJ2-7; cdr3_nt: TGTGCCAGCAGCCAAGGCGGCCCCTACGAGCAGTACTTC; cdr3_aa: CASSQGGPYEQYF
d_call: NA; clone_size: NA; v_call: TRBV5-1; j_call: TRBJ2-2; cdr3_nt: TGCGCCAGCACTCCCGGACACTCGACGAACACCGGGGAGCTGTTTTTT; cdr3_aa: CASTPGHSTNTGELFF
d_call: TRBD1; clone_size: NA; v_call: TRBV12-5; j_call: TRBJ1-1; cdr3_nt: TGTGCTAGTGGTTTGGGTGGGACAGGGGGCGAAGCTTTCTTT; cdr3_aa: CASGLGGTGGEAFF
d_call: TRBD1; clone_size: NA; v_call: TRBV30; j_call: TRBJ2-7; cdr3_nt: TGTGCCTGGAGTCACGGACAGGGGCCTTACTACGAGCAGTACTTC; cdr3_aa: CAWSHGQGPYYEQYF
d_call: NA; clone_size: NA; v_call: TRBV19; j_call: TRBJ2-3; cdr3_nt: TGTGCCAGTACCCCGAGTTCCTGGGGTACGCAGTATTTT; cdr3_aa: CASTPSSWGTQYF
d_call: NA; clone_size: NA; v_call: TRBV14; j_call: TRBJ1-4; cdr3_nt: TGTGCCAGCAGCCAACTACAGGGTGATGTAAGCGAAAAACTGTTTTTT; cdr3_aa: CASSQLQGDVSEKLFF
d_call: NA; clone_size: NA; v_call: TRBV19; j_call: TRBJ2-2; cdr3_nt: TGTGCCAGTAGTACGAGGGGTACCGGGGAGCTGTTTTTT; cdr3_aa: CASSTRGTGELFF
d_call: NA; clone_size: NA; v_call: TRBV19; j_call: TRBJ2-7; cdr3_nt: TGTGCCAGTAGTTTGGGGGTCCGCTACGAGCAGTACTTC; cdr3_aa: CASSLGVRYEQYF
d_call: NA; clone_size: few; v_call: TRBV2; j_call: TRBJ2-7; cdr3_nt: TGTGCCAGCACCGGGCTGGGGCACTACGAGCAGTACTTC; cdr3_aa: CASTGLGHYEQYF
d_call: TRBD1; clone_size: NA; v_call: TRBV2; j_call: TRBJ1-1; cdr3_nt: TGTGCCAGCAGGGGACAGAGGAACACTGAAGCTTTCTTT; cdr3_aa: CASRGQRNTEAFF
d_call: NA; clone_size: NA; v_call: TRBV7-7; j_call: TRBJ2-5; cdr3_nt: TGTGCCAGCAGCCCACCACCCCAGCGGCAAGAGACCCAGTACTTC; cdr3_aa: CASSPPPQRQETQYF
d_call: TRBD1; clone_size: NA; v_call: TRBV11-1; j_call: TRBJ1-1; cdr3_nt: TGTGCCAGCAGCCCCCGGACAGGGTGGGCCACTGAAGCTTTCTTT; cdr3_aa: CASSPRTGWATEAFF